This T cell receptor (beta chain) originates from a study of blood T cell repertoires in COVID-19. On the study more broadly: Some COVID-19 samples were acute and others convalescent; all came from the United States, Italy and Spain. The analysed material was cDNA or gDNA that came from T cells, B-cell-depleted T cells, or PBMCs.

In the authors' methods: From reference gene primer amplification, estimates of nucleated cell counts were derived. Data came from immunoSEQ multiplex PCR; TCRdb stores just in-frame clones and leaves some out. V and J calls and clone size come straight from that table; D and trimming were deduced from the DNA. The sample has around 270,000 clones, 75% to 90% seen once. The origin of this receptor is a man aged 30 to 39 with active or convalescent COVID-19. The sequenced material came from peripheral blood.

The CDR3 region is CASSYLTANTEAFF. The CDR3, as DNA: TGTGCCAGCAGTTACCTCACAGCTAACACTGAAGCTTTCTTT. The J gene is TRBJ1-1, the V gene TRBV6-6; D call uncertain. Germline V gene data show CDR1 as MNHNY and CDR2 as SVGAGI (reference sequence). This CDR3 has 14 residues. Trimming cost V 2 bases and J 2 bases, with 9 bases left between them.